These 23 T cell receptor beta chains were all obtained from the same sample, sequenced in a study of tumor-infiltrating lymphocytes in glioblastoma multiforme. TCR beta libraries were built from RNA through three nested multiplex PCR rounds using modified ARM-PCR. TCRdb re-called the multiplex PCR reads with MiXCR, one entry per CDR3 protein. In the table there are about 13,000 distinct CDR3 sequences, around 70% of which are singletons. The specimen sequenced was brain tumor tissue. The source of these receptors is a male donor with glioblastoma.

The rearrangement joins TRBV20-1 to TRBJ1-1; TRBD1 matches 7 bases. Trimming at V came to 3 bases and at J to 1 base, leaving 2 bases not matched to a gene. The CDR3 extends over 13 amino acids. Per the germline V gene, CDR1 is DFQATT and CDR2 is SNEGSKA (reference sequence). The chain's CDR3 is CSARTGTNTEAFF. The CDR3 region has the DNA TGCAGTGCTAGGACAGGGACGAACACTGAAGCTTTCTTT.

Notes on this clonotype: A much larger clone sits a single nucleotide away, making a read error possible. The chain couples TRBV11-1 to TRBJ2-7; no reliable D call. The CDR3 is 14 amino acids. CDR1 and CDR2 (germline): SGHAT, FQDESV (reference sequence). The CDR3 is CASSRLGNAAEHYF. As DNA, the CDR3 is TGTGCCAGCAGCCGTCTAGGGAATGCAGCCGAGCACTACTTC.

V is TRBV28 and J is TRBJ2-2; TRBD1 matches at 8 bases. The CDR3 totals 17 residues. The germline V gene encodes CDR1 MDHEN and CDR2 SYDVKM. The ends lost 7 bases at V and 4 bases at J; junction bases unmatched: 14. Here the CDR3 reads CASTPHQGAPGTGELFF. For the CDR3, the DNA is TGTGCCAGCACTCCCCACCAGGGGGCGCCTGGCACCGGGGAGCTGTTTTTT.

As to this clonotype: The CDR3 does not close with the conserved phenylalanine or tryptophan, likely indicating a read error. The DNA is left out, because the CDR3 cannot be placed on it with certainty; the CDR3 is given as TCRdb lists it. The genes are TRBV11-2 and TRBJ2-2; the table assigns TRBD2, which was not confirmed against the DNA. The germline gives CDR1 SGHAT, CDR2 FQNNGV. The CDR3 length equals 20 residues, ends included. CDR3 residues: CASTPSFGQGLAVNTGELFS.

This chain joins TRBV20-1 and TRBJ1-1, with D possibly TRBD1 on 5 matching bases. The germline V and J ends were trimmed by 0 bases and 6 bases, with 14 bases remaining between them. Germline CDR1 DFQATT, CDR2 SNEGSKA (reference sequence). The CDR3 is 14 residues long. The DNA of the CDR3 is TGCAGTGCTAGAGATGGGGGACTTGGGTCTGAAGCTTTCTTT. Translation gives CSARDGGLGSEAFF.

Of note for this clonotype: The germline gene is not matched at one end of the junction; a read error may be the cause. The chain combines TRBV20-1 with TRBJ1-1; D remains ambiguous. In germline, CDR1 is DFQATT, CDR2 SNEGSKA (reference sequence). The CDR3 length is 16 residues. This chain's CDR3 is CSARVQTPSTNTEALF. The CDR3 region has the DNA TGCAGTGCTAGAGTCCAGACCCCGAGTACGAACACTGAAGCTCTCTTT.

The gene calls are TRBV11-3 and TRBJ2-3; D not resolved. The germline CDR1 and CDR2 sequences are SGHNT and YENEEA. This CDR3 region has 13 residues. Trimming shortened V by 6 bases and J by 0 bases, and 7 bases separated the two germline ends. The CDR3: CASRGISTDTQYF. In nucleotides, the CDR3 is TGTGCCAGCAGAGGAATTAGCACAGATACGCAGTATTTT.

A word on this clonotype: Since the CDR3 does not end with the conserved phenylalanine or tryptophan, this likely comes from a read error. V is TRBV12-3 or TRBV12-4 and J is TRBJ1-2, with a weak D call TRBD1 (5 bases). With 4 bases removed from V and 8 bases from J, the gap between germline ends came to 11 bases. The CDR3 totals 12 residues. The CDR3 coding sequence is TGTGCCAGCAGTTCCACAGGTTTCGGCTACACCGCC. Its translation: CASSSTGFGYTA.

Details on this clonotype: A junction boundary mismatches the germline segment, possibly from a read error. The CDR3: CTSSWTGSNEQYF. CDR3 coding DNA: TGTACCAGCAGTTGGACGGGCTCCAACGAGCAGTACTTC. V is TRBV12-3 or TRBV12-4 and J is TRBJ2-7; no reliable D call. This CDR3 has 13 amino acids.

This clonotype counts as medium-sized. This chain links TRBV20-1 with TRBJ1-5, with D perhaps matching TRBD1 (6 bases). Germline V gene data show CDR1 as DFQATT and CDR2 as SNEGSKA (reference sequence). V lost 0 bases and J 3 bases, leaving 21 bases between the germline ends. The CDR3 contains 18 residues. The CDR3 region is CSARDRSKGGGNNQPQHF. The CDR3, as DNA: TGCAGTGCTAGAGATAGATCGAAGGGGGGGGGGAACAATCAGCCCCAGCATTTT.

The rearrangement uses TRBV20-1 and TRBJ1-1; the D gene is possibly TRBD1 (5 bases). Trimming removed 3 bases from V and 2 bases from J, with 22 bases in between. Germline V gives CDR1 DFQATT, CDR2 SNEGSKA (reference sequence). The CDR3 is 17 residues long. This CDR3 reads CSARVIDSAGLNTEAFF. In DNA, the CDR3 is TGCAGTGCTAGGGTTATCGACAGTGCGGGGTTAAACACTGAAGCTTTCTTT.

The gene calls are TRBV11-2 and TRBJ2-1, with no clear D. Trimming took 5 bases from V and 7 from J, leaving 9 bases between them. There are 12 residues in the CDR3. Germline CDR1 SGHAT, CDR2 FQNNGV. CDR3 sequence: CASSMPWNEQFF. Written as DNA, the CDR3 is TGTGCCAGCAGCATGCCGTGGAATGAGCAGTTCTTC.

As concerns this clonotype: Since the CDR3 does not end with the conserved phenylalanine or tryptophan, this likely comes from a read error. The rearrangement links TRBV5-6 to TRBJ2-1; the D is unclear. CDR3 length: 13 amino acids. Germline V gene data show CDR1 as SGHDT and CDR2 as YYEEEE. The CDR3 here is CACSSVAYNEQFI. The DNA for the CDR3 is TGTGCCTGCAGCTCCGTTGCCTATAATGAGCAGTTCATC.

Regarding this clonotype: The junction differs from germline at one of its ends, possibly a read error. The rearrangement joins TRBV12-3 or TRBV12-4 to TRBJ2-5, with 8 bases matching TRBD1. The CDR3 is 14 amino acids. For the CDR3, the DNA is TGTGCCAGGAGTTTCTCGACAGGGGCAGAGACACAGTACTTC. Translated, it gives CARSFSTGAETQYF.

The table lists this clonotype with a few counts. The chain carries TRBV29-1 and TRBJ2-1; TRBD1 is a possible D gene (6 bases). With 1 base removed from V and 0 bases from J, the gap between germline ends came to 16 bases. The germline CDR1 and CDR2 sequences are SQVTM and ANQGSEA. The CDR3 has 17 amino acids. CDR3 sequence (DNA): TGCAGCGTTGAAGGTTTCCGGGACACGAGCTCCTACAATGAGCAGTTCTTC. As protein: CSVEGFRDTSSYNEQFF.

This clonotype was detected only once. Because the CDR3 is missing its conserved closing phenylalanine or tryptophan, this is likely a read error. The genes are TRBV7-3 and TRBJ2-3; possible D gene TRBD1, 5 bases. Germline-derived CDR1 and CDR2 are SGHTA and FQGTGA. CDR3 length: 13 residues. Trimming stripped 5 bases from V and 2 bases from J, with 8 bases between. This CDR3 reads CASSKTATDTQYL. CDR3 nucleotide sequence: TGTGCCAGCAGCAAGACAGCCACAGATACGCAGTATTTG.

This clonotype occurred once. Since the CDR3 does not end with the conserved phenylalanine or tryptophan, this likely comes from a read error. The V and J genes are TRBV20-1 and TRBJ2-2, with D possibly matching TRBD1 (6 bases). Germline values: CDR1 DFQATT, CDR2 SNEGSKA (reference sequence). The CDR3 loop spans 17 amino acids. V lost 6 bases and J 4 bases, leaving 24 bases between the germline ends. CDR3 sequence (DNA): TGCAGTGCCAAACCGCTCATGGGACATAGGTCCACCGGGGAGCTGTTTTCT. Translation: CSAKPLMGHRSTGELFS.

The table lists this clonotype with a count of one. CDR3 sequence reads: CSARDLAGAKNIQYF. CDR3 coding DNA: TGCAGTGCTAGGGACCTAGCGGGAGCCAAAAACATTCAGTACTTC. This chain uses TRBV20-1 with TRBJ2-4; 8 positions match TRBD2. J lost 0 bases, V lost 3 bases, and 4 bases had no gene match. The V gene's germline CDR1 is DFQATT and CDR2 SNEGSKA (reference sequence). The CDR3 contains 15 residues.

This clonotype was counted a single time. Here the CDR3 omits its conserved ending phenylalanine or tryptophan, so a read error is the likely source. This CDR3 reads CASSYSRTGGPDTQYL. CDR3 DNA sequence: TGCGCCAGCAGTTACTCGAGGACAGGGGGCCCAGATACGCAGTATTTA. The V gene is TRBV6-5, the J gene TRBJ2-3; 11 bases are shared with TRBD1. CDR1 is MNHEY, CDR2 SVGAGI, per germline. The CDR3 length is 16 residues.

This clonotype was picked up a small number of times. Being one base from a much bigger clone, this may be a read error. The rearrangement joins TRBV5-1 to TRBJ2-1; 7 nucleotides agree with TRBD2. V was pared by 5 bases and J by 5 bases, with 16 bases of the junction left unmatched. The germline V gene encodes CDR1 SGHRS and CDR2 YFSETQ. This CDR3 contains 17 residues. CDR3 sequence: CASRPSEGGVIHNEQFF. DNA for the CDR3: TGCGCCAGCAGGCCCTCAGAGGGAGGGGTTATCCACAATGAGCAGTTCTTC.

By frequency in the sample, this clonotype is medium-sized. The rearrangement uses TRBV4-1 and TRBJ2-7, with 8 bases fitting TRBD1. The ends lost 3 bases at V and 2 bases at J; junction bases unmatched: 6. CDR1 and CDR2 from the germline V gene are MGHRA and YSYEKL. There are 15 residues in the CDR3. Here the CDR3 DNA reads TGCGCCAGCAGCCACTACAGGGGGAGGACCTACGAGCAGTACTTC. Translation: CASSHYRGRTYEQYF.

The CDR3 spells CASSYYGQSNQPQHF. CDR3 sequence (DNA): TGTGCCAGCAGTTACTATGGACAGAGCAATCAGCCCCAGCATTTT. The chain combines TRBV6-2 or TRBV6-3 with TRBJ1-5; D possibly corresponds to TRBD1 (6 bases). V shed 1 base and J shed 1 base, with 8 bases lying between them. Germline V gives CDR1 MNHEY, CDR2 SVGEGT. This CDR3 has 15 residues.

This clonotype was observed once. This chain connects TRBV11-2 to TRBJ1-1; D gene unclear. The CDR3 has 13 amino acids. Trimming removed 5 bases from V and 11 bases from J, with 18 bases in between. CDR1 is SGHAT and CDR2 is FQNNGV in the germline V gene. CDR3 loop: CASSRRVVPSAFF. In DNA, the CDR3 is TGTGCCAGCAGCCGGCGGGTGGTCCCTTCGGCTTTCTTT.